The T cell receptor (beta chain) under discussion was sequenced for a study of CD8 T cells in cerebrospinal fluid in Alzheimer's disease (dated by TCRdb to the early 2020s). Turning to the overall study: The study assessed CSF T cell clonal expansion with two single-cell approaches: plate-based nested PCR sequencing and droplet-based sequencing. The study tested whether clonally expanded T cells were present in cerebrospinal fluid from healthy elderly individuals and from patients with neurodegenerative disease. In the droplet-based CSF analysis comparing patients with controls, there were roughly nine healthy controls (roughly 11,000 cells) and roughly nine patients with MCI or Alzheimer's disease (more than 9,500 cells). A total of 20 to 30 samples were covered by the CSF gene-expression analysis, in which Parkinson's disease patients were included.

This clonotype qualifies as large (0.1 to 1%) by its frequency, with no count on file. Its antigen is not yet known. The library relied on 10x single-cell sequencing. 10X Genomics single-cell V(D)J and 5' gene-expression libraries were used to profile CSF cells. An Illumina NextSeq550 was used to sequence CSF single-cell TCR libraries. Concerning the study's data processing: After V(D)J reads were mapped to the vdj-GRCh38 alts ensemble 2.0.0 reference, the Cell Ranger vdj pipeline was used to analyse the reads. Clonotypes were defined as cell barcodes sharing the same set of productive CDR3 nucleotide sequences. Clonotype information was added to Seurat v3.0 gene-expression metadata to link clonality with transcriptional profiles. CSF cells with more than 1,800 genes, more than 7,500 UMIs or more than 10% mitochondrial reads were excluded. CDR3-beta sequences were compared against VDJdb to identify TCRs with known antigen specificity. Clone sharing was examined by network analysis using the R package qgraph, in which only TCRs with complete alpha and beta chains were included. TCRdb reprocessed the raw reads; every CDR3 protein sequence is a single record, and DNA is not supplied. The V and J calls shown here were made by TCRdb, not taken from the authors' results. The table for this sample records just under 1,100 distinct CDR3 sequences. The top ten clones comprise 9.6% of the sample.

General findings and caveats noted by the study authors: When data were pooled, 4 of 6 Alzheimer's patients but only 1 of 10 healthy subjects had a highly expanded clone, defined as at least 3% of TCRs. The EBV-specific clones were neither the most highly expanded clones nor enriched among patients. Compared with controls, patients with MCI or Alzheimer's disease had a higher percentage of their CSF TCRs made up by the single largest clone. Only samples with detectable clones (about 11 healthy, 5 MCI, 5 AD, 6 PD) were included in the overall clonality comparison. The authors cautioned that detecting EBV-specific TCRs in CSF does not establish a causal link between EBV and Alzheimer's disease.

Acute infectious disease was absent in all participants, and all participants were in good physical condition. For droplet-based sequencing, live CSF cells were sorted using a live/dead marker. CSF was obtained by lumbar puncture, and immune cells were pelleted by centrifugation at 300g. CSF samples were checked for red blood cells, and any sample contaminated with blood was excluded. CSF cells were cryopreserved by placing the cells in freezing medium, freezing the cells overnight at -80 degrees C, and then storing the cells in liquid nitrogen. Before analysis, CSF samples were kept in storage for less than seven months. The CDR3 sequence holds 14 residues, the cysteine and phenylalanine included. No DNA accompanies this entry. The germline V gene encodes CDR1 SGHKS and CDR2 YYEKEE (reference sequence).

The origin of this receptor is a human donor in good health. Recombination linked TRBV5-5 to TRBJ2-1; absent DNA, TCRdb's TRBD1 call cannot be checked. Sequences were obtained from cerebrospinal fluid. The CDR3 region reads CASSLSQGSNEQFF.